What follows is one T cell receptor (beta chain) and its context. Only in-frame clones appear in the TCRdb table, and some are missing; sequencing was by immunoSEQ multiplex PCR. The sample lists 250,000 to 300,000 clones; about 90% were seen once. Living in roughly 25 US areas, the participants were between about 18 and 90 years of age. This specimen belongs to a study of blood T cell repertoires in COVID-19. Background on the study: T cells, B-cell-depleted T cells, or PBMCs provided the cDNA or gDNA that served as material.

V shed 10 bases and J 4 bases; nucleotides not matched to a gene: 3. CDR3 length equals 11 residues. The V gene's germline CDR1 is ENHRY and CDR2 SYGVKD. This chain joins TRBV10-3 and TRBJ2-5, with 7 bases aligning to TRBD1. The sequenced material came from PBMCs or T cells enriched from blood (not recorded which). The sequence derives from a human donor in a cohort exposed to, infected with or recovered from COVID-19 (not recorded which). The donor label of this sample is uncertain. CDR3 amino acids: CATQGRETQYF. In DNA form, the CDR3 reads TGTGCCACACAGGGGAGAGAGACCCAGTACTTC.